This TCR beta chain was recorded in a study of monozygotic twins with cystic fibrosis. As for the study in general: Approximately 2.8 micrograms of fragmented DNA underwent approximately 15 PCR cycles for library preparation.

General study results and limits: Median Simpson clonality of about 0.01 suggested naive T cells predominated. Monozygotic CF twins shared more identical nucleotide clonotypes than unrelated patients.

The data were produced by immunoSEQ multiplex PCR, yet TCRdb's version contains in-frame clones alone and is incomplete. The data contain roughly 29,000 clones, 85% of them seen just once; the ten biggest clones take up approximately 0.88%. Notes on this clone: What it binds is unknown.

The CDR3 extends over 13 amino acids. Germline V CDR1 and CDR2: MNHEY, SMNVEV (reference sequence). Deletions cut 3 bases from V and 1 base from J, with 6 bases between. The J gene is TRBJ1-1, the V gene TRBV27; D gene unclear. This receptor was taken from a girl aged 2 to 10 with cystic fibrosis. What was sequenced was blood. The DNA for the CDR3 is TGTGCCAGCAGTTTGGGATCGAACACTGAAGCTTTCTTT. Its translation is CASSLGSNTEAFF.